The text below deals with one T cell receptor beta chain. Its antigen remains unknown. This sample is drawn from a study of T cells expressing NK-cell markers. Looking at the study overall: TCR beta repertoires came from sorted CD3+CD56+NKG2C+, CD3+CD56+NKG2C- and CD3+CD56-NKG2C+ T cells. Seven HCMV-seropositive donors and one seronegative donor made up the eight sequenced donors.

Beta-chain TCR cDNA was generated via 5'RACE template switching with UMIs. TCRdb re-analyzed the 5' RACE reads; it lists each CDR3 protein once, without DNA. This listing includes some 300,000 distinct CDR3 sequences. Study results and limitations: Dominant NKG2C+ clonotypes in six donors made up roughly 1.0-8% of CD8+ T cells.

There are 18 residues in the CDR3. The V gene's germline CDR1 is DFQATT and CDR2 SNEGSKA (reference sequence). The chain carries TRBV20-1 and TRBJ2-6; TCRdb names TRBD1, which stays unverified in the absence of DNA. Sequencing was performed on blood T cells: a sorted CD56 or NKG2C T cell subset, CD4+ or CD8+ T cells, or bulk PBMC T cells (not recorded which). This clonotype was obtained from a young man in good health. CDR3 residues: CSAVDLSGTGSGANVLTF.